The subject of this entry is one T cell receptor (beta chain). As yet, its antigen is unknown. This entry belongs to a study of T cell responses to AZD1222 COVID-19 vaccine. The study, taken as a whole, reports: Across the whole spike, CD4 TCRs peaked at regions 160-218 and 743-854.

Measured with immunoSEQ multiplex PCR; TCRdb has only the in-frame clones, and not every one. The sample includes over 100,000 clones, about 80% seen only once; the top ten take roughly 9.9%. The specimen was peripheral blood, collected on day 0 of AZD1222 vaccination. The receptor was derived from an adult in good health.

CDR3 protein: CSASQVSEQYF. CDR3 bases: TGCAGTGCTAGCCAGGTTTCCGAGCAGTACTTC. This chain uses TRBV20-1 with TRBJ2-7; D gene unclear. Trimming cost V 3 bases and J 6 bases, with 9 bases left between them. The CDR3 is made up of 11 amino acids. CDR1 is DFQATT, CDR2 SNEGSKA, per germline (reference sequence).